This T cell receptor (beta chain) was found in a study of blood T cells in healthy people across ages. Study-level results: As age increased, TCR beta diversity per million T cells fell in a roughly linear fashion.

It was with a sample-barcoded 5' primer and a J-beta primer mix that a second PCR of roughly 6 to 12 cycles was run. TCRdb processed the 5' RACE reads anew with MiXCR; each CDR3 protein has one entry. The data show some 550,000 distinct CDR3 sequences, with around 48% seen just once and just under 25% held by the top ten. With respect to this clonotype: Its target is not known.

The receptor's source is an elderly man in good health. What was sequenced was blood.

The CDR3 DNA reads as TGCGCCAGCAGCCGGCTTGGGTGGACAGATACGCAGTATTTT. Translation gives CASSRLGWTDTQYF. V usage is TRBV4-1 and J usage is TRBJ2-3, with D uncertain. The germline gives CDR1 MGHRA, CDR2 YSYEKL. Trimming pared 4 bases from V and 3 bases from J, leaving 11 bases between. The CDR3 totals 14 residues.